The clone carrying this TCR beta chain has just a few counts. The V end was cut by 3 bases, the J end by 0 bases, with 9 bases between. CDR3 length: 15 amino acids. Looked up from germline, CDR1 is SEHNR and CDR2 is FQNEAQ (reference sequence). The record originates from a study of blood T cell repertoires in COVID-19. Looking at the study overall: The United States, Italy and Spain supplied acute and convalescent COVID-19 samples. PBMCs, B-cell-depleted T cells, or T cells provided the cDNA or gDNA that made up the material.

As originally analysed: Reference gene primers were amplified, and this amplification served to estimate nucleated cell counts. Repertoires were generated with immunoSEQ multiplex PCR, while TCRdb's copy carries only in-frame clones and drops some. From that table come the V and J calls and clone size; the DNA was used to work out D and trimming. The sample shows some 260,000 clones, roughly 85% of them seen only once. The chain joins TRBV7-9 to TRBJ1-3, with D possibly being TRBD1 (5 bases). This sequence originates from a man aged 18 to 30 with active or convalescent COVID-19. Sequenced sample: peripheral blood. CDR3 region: CASSLGGSSGNTIYF. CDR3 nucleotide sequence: TGTGCCAGCAGCTTGGGGGGTAGCTCTGGAAACACCATATATTTT. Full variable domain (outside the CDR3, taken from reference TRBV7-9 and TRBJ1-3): DTGVSQNPRHKITKRGQNVTFRCDPISEHNRLYWYRQTLGQGPEFLTYFQNEAQLEKSRLLSDRFSAERPKGSFSTLEIQRTEQGDSAMYLCASSLGGSSGNTIYFGEGSWLTVV.